This is a list of T cell receptor beta chains from one sample in a study of beta chain features in type 1 diabetes. The repertoire was sequenced with immunoSEQ multiplex PCR; TCRdb's copy has only in-frame clones and lacks some. The table has 300,000 to 400,000 clones, approximately 11% seen once; the top ten hold under 0.02%. Sequences were obtained from naive CD4+ T cells from blood. The receptors were sampled from a woman aged 25 to 39 in good health. CDR3s include the opening cysteine and the closing phenylalanine or tryptophan. A D gene is named only where the DNA matches it firmly. Size tells how often a clone was seen (once, few, many) or the class of an expanded clone, and some rows leave it out.

D,J,V,size,DNA,CDR3
TRBD1,TRBJ2-3,TRBV11-1,.,TGTGCCAGCAGCTTAGCCGGACAGGGCGGCACAGATACGCAGTATTTT,CASSLAGQGGTDTQYF
.,TRBJ2-3,TRBV4-1,.,TGCGCCAGCAGCCAATTTTGGTTAGGGGCAGATACGCAGTATTTT,CASSQFWLGADTQYF
.,TRBJ2-4,TRBV4-3,.,TGCGCCAGCAGCCAAGAATGGGGCGAGAGCATTCAGTACTTC,CASSQEWGESIQYF
TRBD1,TRBJ2-5,TRBV7-3,few,TGTGCCAGCAGCTCGGGACAGGCTCAAGAGACCCAGTACTTC,CASSSGQAQETQYF
TRBD2,TRBJ2-7,TRBV30,few,TGTGCCTGGAGGATCAAGGGAGGGGCTAGCTCCTACGAGCAGTACTTC,CAWRIKGGASSYEQYF
TRBD2,TRBJ2-3,TRBV18,.,TGTGCCAGCTCAAGCGGGAGGAGCACAGATACGCAGTATTTT,CASSSGRSTDTQYF
.,TRBJ2-3,TRBV29-1,.,TGCAGCCTCAGGGAAGCACGCTCCACAGATACGCAGTATTTT,CSLREARSTDTQYF
.,TRBJ2-5,TRBV2,.,TGTGCCAGCGTTCGAGTGGAGACCCAGTACTTC,CASVRVETQYF
.,TRBJ1-3,TRBV14,few,TGTGCCAGCAGCCAAGGACAGCTCGTCGTAAACACCATATATTTT,CASSQGQLVVNTIYF
TRBD2,TRBJ2-1,TRBV29-1,.,TGCAGCGTTGAAGCGCGGGGGGGGAGGGCGTCCAATGAGCAGTTCTTC,CSVEARGGRASNEQFF
.,TRBJ2-2,TRBV9,few,TGTGCCAGCAGCCCCTCCACCGGGGAGCTGTTTTTT,CASSPSTGELFF
.,TRBJ1-2,TRBV9,few,TGTGCCAGCAGCCTTGGCTTTTCCGGAGCTAACTATGGCTACACCTTC,CASSLGFSGANYGYTF
.,TRBJ2-7,TRBV29-1,.,TGCAGCGTTGAAGATAGCTACGAGCAGTACTTC,CSVEDSYEQYF
.,TRBJ2-3,TRBV4-2,few,TGTGCCAGCAGCCAAGATTTGGGATCCAGGGCGGGCACAGATACGCAGTATTTT,CASSQDLGSRAGTDTQYF
.,TRBJ2-7,TRBV19,.,TGTGCCAGTAGTATAGGCGGCGGGTTCTACGAGCAGTACTTC,CASSIGGGFYEQYF